Sequencing of this T cell receptor beta chain was carried out in a study of cytomegalovirus exposure and HLA in healthy donors (TCRdb year 2017). Background on the whole study: According to an earlier analysis of 587 of the donors, about 179 million T cells yielded roughly 100 million unique TCR beta sequences and 250 to 350 Gb of sequence data. An early release covering roughly 600 HLA-typed donors comprised approximately 300 gigabases of sequencing data and around 85 million unique TCR sequences. The genetic ancestry cluster associated with self-reported Caucasian donors included about 84% of the 398 genotyped donors. The study was designed to test whether signatures of past pathogen exposure could be identified by cataloging public T cell receptors. The T cell repertoires of 666 subjects were profiled by immunosequencing and related to cytomegalovirus serostatus. Along with the roughly 700-subject first cohort, a separate validation cohort of 120 different subjects was used. To predict cytomegalovirus infection status, the study combined high-throughput TCR immunosequencing, statistical association of individual TCRs with disease status, and machine learning. In a later analysis, previously published TCR beta repertoires from 500 to 750 donors were re-analyzed and high-resolution HLA genotyping was added so that TCR occurrence patterns could be studied. In the later analysis, no new phenotypic data were used to find candidate immune exposures; instead, reliance was placed on TCR beta sequences and their occurrence across donors. To decide whether each TCR beta V gene segment behaved as functional or pseudogenic, an earlier analysis of approximately 600 of the donors relied on high-throughput TCR beta sequencing. Donor age, sex, ethnicity and CMV serostatus were collected together with the repertoire data. A later genetic analysis used genome-wide SNP genotypes for about 60% of the roughly 670 donors, treating that subset as a discovery cohort. Every repertoire in the discovery cohort had been generated on one and the same sequencing platform. HLA typing included class I and class II loci at four-digit resolution. Typing coverage differed by locus: A, B, C, DRB1 and DQB1 were typed in about 629-640 donors, DQA1 in about 560, DPA1 in around 610, and DPB1 in 400 to 480. Because of strong linkage in the cohort, five DR-DQ haplotypes were treated as single units for association and clustering. Among about 370 genotyped donors of the cohort, an average of roughly 230,000 unique TCR beta nucleotide sequences was sequenced per donor, of which about 18% were non-productive. The paper's findings and limits, for the study overall: In a later analysis, the rate of TCR association differed among HLA loci, with DRB1 alleles having the most associated TCRs and HLA-C alleles having the fewest. Some IMGT-functional V segments, including TRBV6-2 and TRBV6-3, could not be distinguished by the 87-base-pair reads and were therefore excluded. The authors suggested that the approach could potentially be generalized to other disease states and immunological phenotypes. A further reported finding was that TCR beta sequences accurately predicted the HLA-A and HLA-B alleles for most subjects in the first cohort. The earlier analysis of some 540 of the donors excluded roughly 17 rarely observed V segments, including chromosome 9 orphons, because counts were too low. Because HLA typing was missing for some donors at each locus, association tests included only the typed subset. When HLA alleles, especially DR and DQ, strongly co-occurred, attributing TCR associations to individual alleles was difficult. Linkage disequilibrium might explain the correlated functional status among segregating V segments, but an unknown experimental factor could not be excluded. A few of the identified cytomegalovirus-associated TCR beta chains were confirmed in vitro to be specific for cytomegalovirus antigens. A later analysis reported that several top co-occurrence clusters appeared linked to parvovirus B19, influenza, CMV and Epstein-Barr virus. In this cohort, only TCR beta chains were sequenced, and detectable features were limited by the absence of alpha or paired-chain data. Cytomegalovirus status was reported to be diagnosed by the classifier with high specificity and sensitivity in both the original and validation cohorts. The study listed 150 to 200 TCR beta chains as associated with cytomegalovirus. An earlier analysis of around 600 of the donors showed that most TCR beta V segments appeared in productive rearrangements either about 87% or about 30% of the time, which broadly matched IMGT annotations. In a later analysis, most CMV-associated TCR beta chains were found to appear HLA-restricted, with HLA associations seemingly driven largely by CMV exposure. A later analysis associated 16,951 TCR beta sequences with specific HLA alleles at a false discovery rate of 0.05. Roughly uniform sequencing depth across donors was assumed in presence/absence analyses, although this assumption may not hold. An association between a missense DCLRE1C variant and V-gene and J-gene trimming of TCR beta chains was found in a later genetic analysis and replicated in an independent cohort. For the cohort, immune exposure information was limited to CMV serostatus. A later genetic analysis reported fewer N-insertions in productive TCRs among donors in an Asian-associated ancestry cluster than the roughly 620-donor mean. A group of highly shared sequence variants was considered likely to be a technical artifact of the sequencing pipeline. A later analysis found that HLA-associated TCR beta chains were more clonally expanded and had lower generation probabilities than equally common non-associated chains. Most TCR sequences were observed very rarely across donors, whereas some public TCRs were present in many individuals.

The cohort comprised some 730 healthy bone marrow donors. All cohort members were sampled while nominally healthy, although unrecorded immune exposures were likely present. The donor was CMV seronegative and belonged to the group of 352 seronegative cohort members. A peripheral blood sample was collected from each donor, and TCR beta sequencing was performed on peripheral blood mononuclear cells. Genomic DNA was extracted from the blood cell samples with the Qiagen DNeasy Blood Extraction Kit. In regard to this clone: Its antigen is unknown. No clone much larger than this one lies a single base away; base qualities are absent.

Libraries were built with the immunoSEQ multiplex PCR assay. For the multiplex PCR, a mixture combining 60 forward primers for TCR Vbeta segments and 13 reverse primers for TCR Jbeta segments was used. The CDR3 region of rearranged TCR beta genes was amplified from genomic DNA by a multiplex PCR assay. On the Illumina HiSeq System, the amplified TCR beta libraries were sequenced as 87-base-pair reads. Turning to the authors' computational methods: A later analysis tallied roughly 76 million unique TCR beta chains across the 550 to 850 repertoires, and approximately 12 million of those chains were shared by two or more donors. Raw reads were error-corrected and collapsed into unique sequences by a nearest-neighbor algorithm in which closely related sequences were merged to remove PCR and sequencing errors. To assign V, D and J gene segments, CDR3 sequences were aligned to IMGT reference sequences. For a sequence to be retained, a match of at least six nucleotides was required to both a V gene segment and a J gene segment. Rearrangements were classified as productive when the CDR3 lacked stop codons and remained in frame with V and J, and all other rearrangements were classified as non-productive. CDR3 was defined according to IMGT convention as the region running from the second conserved V-encoded cysteine to the conserved J-encoded phenylalanine. The earlier analysis of about 590 of the donors excluded sequences that lacked an unambiguous match to a single V gene segment. In an earlier analysis of about 590 of the donors, a V segment was called functional when productive rearrangements were above 56.7%, and segregating when the standard deviation between donors exceeded 5%. A statistical classification framework was developed to diagnose cytomegalovirus status using the catalog of TCR beta chain sequences. A later analysis assigned V and J genes by comparing TCR nucleotide sequences with IMGT/GENE-DB human TR gene sequences. The TCRdist pipeline was used in a later analysis to assign CDR3 sequences and most-parsimonious VDJ recombination scenarios. In a later analysis, each TCR beta chain was defined by its CDR3 amino acid sequence together with its V-gene family, and reads without a unique V-gene family were excluded. To address suspected cross-contamination and a sequencing artifact, a later analysis removed some 620 highly shared, low-generation-probability nucleotide sequences. In a later analysis, a clonal expansion index was calculated for each public chain from normalized within-repertoire ranks of inferred template counts. In a later analysis, generation probabilities were computed with a VDJ recombination model fitted to out-of-frame rearrangements, and the resulting probabilities were checked against IGoR. In a later analysis, hypergeometric tests were used to score TCR-TCR, TCR-HLA and TCR-CMV co-occurrence, with a repertoire-size bias correction applied to TCR pairs. A later analysis estimated false discovery rates by permuting HLA or CMV assignments 20 times. In a later analysis, co-occurring TCRs were grouped using DBSCAN, with TCRdist sequence similarity added in when clustering inside HLA-allele-positive subsets. Repertoires with fewer than 30,000 or more than 120,000 public chains were left out of co-occurrence clustering, as were five repertoires with anomalous nucleotide sharing. TCRdb carries this immuneACCESS record with in-frame sequences only. Its versions omit some clonotypes, under half of them owing to an unresolved V gene in the studies checked, with the rest unexplained. V and J calls and clone size are given by that table; D and trimming were obtained from the DNA. For this sample the table gives around 130,000 clones, of which roughly 83% were detected only once. The ten biggest clones cover 0.95% to 1.5% of the sample.

V is pared back by 2 bases and J by 2 bases, with 13 bases lying between the germline termini. The germline V gene specifies MGHRA as CDR1 and YSYEKL as CDR2. The CDR3 covers 16 residues, taking in both the cysteine and the phenylalanine. Only the CDR3 portion is preserved as DNA: 48 bases, with reading frame beginning at the first base. This receptor was obtained from a girl aged 2-10 years in good health and CMV-seronegative. Sequencing was done on a sample of PBMCs. Recombination linked TRBV4-1 to TRBJ2-1; TRBD2 could be the D gene, as 6 bases match. The DNA sequence is TGCGCCAGCAGCCAAAGTCCGGCGGGGCCCTACAATGAGCAGTTCTTC. The resulting protein is CASSQSPAGPYNEQFF.